This entry describes one T cell receptor beta chain. How the authors handled the data: Quantification of nucleated cells was approximated via reference gene primer amplification. Measured with immunoSEQ multiplex PCR; TCRdb has only the in-frame clones, and not every one. That table gives V, J and clone size, and the DNA gave D and trimming. In the table there are roughly 250,000 clones, 80% to 90% of which are singletons. This specimen belongs to a study of blood T cell repertoires in COVID-19. Participants had their cohort set by participant-reported clinical history. Trimming cost V 8 bases and J 3 bases; bases outside gene matches: 9. CDR1 is SNHLY, CDR2 FYNNEI, per germline. This CDR3 region has 15 residues.

The sample was PBMCs or T cells enriched from blood (not recorded which). This receptor was obtained from a woman in her late teens or twenties who had recovered from COVID-19. The rearrangement links TRBV2 to TRBJ2-5; 10 positions match TRBD2. In nucleotides, the CDR3 is TGTGCCAGCTCCCTTTTAGCGGGGGGTGAAGAGACCCAGTACTTC. Translating gives CASSLLAGGEETQYF.